Listed below are T cell receptor beta chains from one sample, sequenced in a study of PD-L1 blockade in urothelial cancer. Assay: immunoSEQ multiplex PCR; the TCRdb copy retains only in-frame clones and omits some. This table has around 40,000 clones, roughly four fifths appearing once. Sample: PBMCs, taken around atezolizumab (anti-PD-L1) treatment. These receptors all come from a man aged 55 to 70 with urothelial cancer. The CDR3 runs from the conserved cysteine through the conserved F or W. D genes are given only for firm matches. Rows give clone size only sometimes, using once, few, many, or a class for an expanded clone.

v_gene: TRBV5-1
abundance: NA
d_gene: NA
j_gene: TRBJ1-3
CDR3aa: CASSLTGSSSGNTIYF
CDR3nt: TGCGCCAGCAGCTTGACGGGGAGTAGCTCTGGAAACACCATATATTTT

v_gene: TRBV4-3
abundance: NA
d_gene: TRBD2
j_gene: TRBJ2-1
CDR3aa: CASSPRGTRPYNEQFF
CDR3nt: TGCGCCAGCAGCCCCCGAGGGACTAGGCCTTACAATGAGCAGTTCTTC

v_gene: TRBV6-1
abundance: NA
d_gene: TRBD2
j_gene: TRBJ2-1
CDR3aa: CASSEVVAGQFF
CDR3nt: TGTGCCAGCAGTGAAGTAGTAGCGGGACAGTTCTTC

v_gene: TRBV6-5
abundance: few
d_gene: NA
j_gene: TRBJ2-1
CDR3aa: CASTWTGYNEQFF
CDR3nt: TGTGCCAGCACTTGGACTGGATACAATGAGCAGTTCTTC

v_gene: TRBV5-1
abundance: once
d_gene: NA
j_gene: TRBJ2-1
CDR3aa: CASRGLDRRNEQFF
CDR3nt: TGCGCCAGCAGAGGCCTCGACAGGCGTAATGAGCAGTTCTTC

v_gene: TRBV19
abundance: NA
d_gene: NA
j_gene: TRBJ2-7
CDR3aa: CASSSTGSLKEQYF
CDR3nt: TGTGCCAGTAGTTCGACAGGATCCCTAAAGGAGCAGTACTTC

v_gene: TRBV6-6
abundance: NA
d_gene: NA
j_gene: TRBJ1-1
CDR3aa: CAIRTPNTEAFF
CDR3nt: TGTGCCATCAGGACACCCAACACTGAAGCTTTCTTT

v_gene: TRBV6-1
abundance: NA
d_gene: TRBD1
j_gene: TRBJ1-1
CDR3aa: CASSEARGQGRAFF
CDR3nt: TGTGCCAGCAGTGAAGCGCGTGGACAGGGCAGAGCTTTCTTT

v_gene: TRBV2
abundance: NA
d_gene: TRBD2
j_gene: TRBJ2-7
CDR3aa: CATGTNTVPEPGTSGYEQYF
CDR3nt: TGTGCCACCGGTACTAACACAGTGCCCGAACCCGGGACTAGCGGCTACGAGCAGTACTTC

v_gene: TRBV7-9
abundance: NA
d_gene: NA
j_gene: TRBJ2-1
CDR3aa: CASSMAVGGPNEQFF
CDR3nt: TGTGCCAGCAGTATGGCGGTCGGGGGACCCAATGAGCAGTTCTTC

v_gene: TRBV7-7
abundance: NA
d_gene: TRBD2
j_gene: TRBJ2-1
CDR3aa: CASSPGLAGGNEQFF
CDR3nt: TGTGCTAGCAGCCCAGGACTAGCGGGAGGCAATGAGCAGTTCTTC

v_gene: TRBV19
abundance: NA
d_gene: TRBD2
j_gene: TRBJ2-3
CDR3aa: CASQLYGGADTQYF
CDR3nt: TGTGCCAGTCAGCTTTACGGGGGGGCAGATACGCAGTATTTT

v_gene: TRBV18
abundance: NA
d_gene: NA
j_gene: TRBJ1-4
CDR3aa: CASSRNPMGSANEKLFF
CDR3nt: TGTGCCAGCTCGCGTAACCCCATGGGTAGCGCTAATGAAAAACTGTTTTTT

v_gene: TRBV10-2
abundance: NA
d_gene: NA
j_gene: TRBJ2-1
CDR3aa: CASRPAAPYNEQFF
CDR3nt: TGCGCCAGCAGGCCCGCGGCTCCCTACAATGAGCAGTTCTTC

v_gene: TRBV5-1
abundance: NA
d_gene: TRBD2
j_gene: TRBJ2-1
CDR3aa: CASSLQASGGSNEQFF
CDR3nt: TGCGCCAGCAGCCTACAGGCTAGCGGGGGGAGCAATGAGCAGTTCTTC

v_gene: TRBV10-3
abundance: NA
d_gene: TRBD1
j_gene: TRBJ2-3
CDR3aa: CAISEGGQGQDTQYF
CDR3nt: TGTGCCATCAGTGAGGGGGGACAGGGCCAAGATACGCAGTATTTT

v_gene: TRBV7-2
abundance: NA
d_gene: NA
j_gene: TRBJ2-5
CDR3aa: CASSLIPGARETQYF
CDR3nt: TGTGCCAGCAGCTTAATTCCGGGAGCTCGAGAGACCCAGTACTTC

v_gene: TRBV18
abundance: NA
d_gene: NA
j_gene: TRBJ1-2
CDR3aa: CASSPGAGTNYGYTF
CDR3nt: TGTGCCAGCTCCCCGGGAGCGGGTACTAACTATGGCTACACCTTC

v_gene: TRBV2
abundance: few
d_gene: TRBD1
j_gene: TRBJ2-7
CDR3aa: CASRITGAEQYF
CDR3nt: TGTGCCAGCAGAATCACAGGGGCCGAGCAGTACTTC

v_gene: TRBV5-6
abundance: NA
d_gene: TRBD1
j_gene: TRBJ2-7
CDR3aa: CASSLGGTGVDEQYF
CDR3nt: TGTGCCAGCAGCTTGGGGGGGACAGGGGTGGACGAGCAGTACTTC

v_gene: TRBV5-1
abundance: many
d_gene: TRBD1
j_gene: TRBJ1-2
CDR3aa: CASSPGQGLGYTF
CDR3nt: TGCGCCAGCAGCCCAGGACAGGGACTTGGCTACACCTTC

v_gene: TRBV2
abundance: NA
d_gene: TRBD2
j_gene: TRBJ2-7
CDR3aa: CARGTSGAYEQYF
CDR3nt: TGTGCCAGGGGGACTAGCGGAGCCTACGAGCAGTACTTC

v_gene: TRBV6-6
abundance: NA
d_gene: NA
j_gene: TRBJ2-7
CDR3aa: CASSYKETLEQYF
CDR3nt: TGTGCCAGCAGTTACAAAGAGACTTTGGAGCAGTACTTC

v_gene: TRBV7-2
abundance: NA
d_gene: TRBD2
j_gene: TRBJ2-2
CDR3aa: CASSQREGWELFF
CDR3nt: TGTGCCAGCAGCCAAAGGGAGGGGTGGGAGCTGTTTTTT

v_gene: TRBV19
abundance: once
d_gene: NA
j_gene: TRBJ1-1
CDR3aa: CASSTEGGPTEAFF
CDR3nt: TGTGCCAGTAGTACCGAGGGGGGGCCCACTGAAGCTTTCTTT

v_gene: TRBV18
abundance: once
d_gene: NA
j_gene: TRBJ2-7
CDR3aa: CASAGVQGKYEQYF
CDR3nt: TGTGCCAGCGCCGGAGTCCAGGGGAAATACGAGCAGTACTTC

v_gene: TRBV6-4
abundance: NA
d_gene: NA
j_gene: TRBJ2-1
CDR3aa: CASSDHPGNEQFF
CDR3nt: TGTGCCAGCAGTGACCACCCGGGCAATGAGCAGTTCTTC

v_gene: TRBV9
abundance: few
d_gene: TRBD1
j_gene: TRBJ1-1
CDR3aa: CASSGRTGRTEAFF
CDR3nt: TGTGCCAGCAGCGGACGGACAGGGAGGACTGAAGCTTTCTTT

v_gene: TRBV7-6
abundance: few
d_gene: TRBD1
j_gene: TRBJ1-4
CDR3aa: CASSPREGDRVANEKLFF
CDR3nt: TGTGCCAGCAGCCCTCGAGAGGGGGACAGGGTTGCTAATGAAAAACTGTTTTTT

v_gene: TRBV7-9
abundance: NA
d_gene: NA
j_gene: TRBJ1-6
CDR3aa: CASSLTGGRSPLHF
CDR3nt: TGTGCCAGCAGCCTCACCGGGGGGAGGTCACCCCTCCACTTT

v_gene: TRBV7-9
abundance: few
d_gene: NA
j_gene: TRBJ2-7
CDR3aa: CASSTGLYPEQYF
CDR3nt: TGTGCCAGCAGCACGGGACTCTACCCCGAGCAGTACTTC

v_gene: TRBV5-8
abundance: NA
d_gene: TRBD1
j_gene: TRBJ2-1
CDR3aa: CASSSLPTGVMYNEQFF
CDR3nt: TGTGCCAGCAGCTCCCTACCGACAGGGGTTATGTACAATGAGCAGTTCTTC

v_gene: TRBV10-1
abundance: few
d_gene: TRBD1
j_gene: TRBJ2-2
CDR3aa: CASKMTGTGELFF
CDR3nt: TGCGCCAGCAAAATGACAGGGACCGGGGAGCTGTTTTTT

v_gene: TRBV7-6
abundance: few
d_gene: NA
j_gene: TRBJ1-1
CDR3aa: CASSLGGRENTEAFF
CDR3nt: TGTGCCAGCAGCTTAGGTGGCAGGGAGAACACTGAAGCTTTCTTT

v_gene: TRBV15
abundance: NA
d_gene: TRBD2
j_gene: TRBJ2-5
CDR3aa: CATSSERLAQETQYF
CDR3nt: TGTGCCACCAGCAGTGAAAGACTAGCTCAAGAGACCCAGTACTTC

v_gene: TRBV6-6
abundance: NA
d_gene: TRBD2
j_gene: TRBJ2-1
CDR3aa: CASSAGTSGHNEQFF
CDR3nt: TGTGCCAGCAGTGCCGGGACTAGCGGGCACAATGAGCAGTTCTTC

v_gene: TRBV27
abundance: NA
d_gene: NA
j_gene: TRBJ2-5
CDR3aa: CASSLYSQETQYF
CDR3nt: TGTGCCAGCAGTTTATACAGCCAAGAGACCCAGTACTTC

v_gene: TRBV7-4
abundance: once
d_gene: NA
j_gene: TRBJ1-1
CDR3aa: CAIRGRGAEAFF
CDR3nt: TGTGCCATTAGAGGGAGGGGGGCTGAAGCTTTCTTT

v_gene: TRBV5-4
abundance: NA
d_gene: NA
j_gene: TRBJ2-2
CDR3aa: CASSSPGAAGELFF
CDR3nt: TGTGCCAGCAGCTCTCCAGGGGCGGCCGGGGAGCTGTTTTTT

v_gene: TRBV11-2
abundance: once
d_gene: TRBD1
j_gene: TRBJ2-7
CDR3aa: CASSFGWLGDRRTYEQYF
CDR3nt: TGTGCCAGCAGCTTTGGTTGGCTAGGGGACAGAAGGACCTACGAGCAGTACTTC

v_gene: TRBV5-1
abundance: NA
d_gene: TRBD2
j_gene: TRBJ2-2
CDR3aa: CASSLGSASGRWTGELFF
CDR3nt: TGCGCCAGCAGCTTGGGTTCCGCTAGCGGGAGGTGGACCGGGGAGCTGTTTTTT

v_gene: TRBV5-5
abundance: once
d_gene: NA
j_gene: TRBJ1-5
CDR3aa: CASRPDSFGNQPQHF
CDR3nt: TGTGCCAGCAGGCCCGACAGTTTTGGGAATCAGCCCCAGCATTTT

v_gene: TRBV28
abundance: NA
d_gene: NA
j_gene: TRBJ2-5
CDR3aa: CASSPMWNREKETQYF
CDR3nt: TGTGCCAGCAGTCCTATGTGGAACAGGGAAAAAGAGACCCAGTACTTC

v_gene: TRBV4-2
abundance: NA
d_gene: TRBD2
j_gene: TRBJ2-5
CDR3aa: CASSQASGGFQETQYF
CDR3nt: TGTGCCAGCAGCCAAGCTAGCGGGGGGTTCCAAGAGACCCAGTACTTC

v_gene: TRBV30
abundance: NA
d_gene: NA
j_gene: TRBJ2-3
CDR3aa: CAWSPGGWGTDTQYF
CDR3nt: TGTGCCTGGAGCCCAGGGGGGTGGGGCACAGATACGCAGTATTTT

v_gene: TRBV25-1
abundance: NA
d_gene: TRBD2
j_gene: TRBJ2-2
CDR3aa: CASSGLAGVGSGELFF
CDR3nt: TGTGCCAGCAGTGGGCTAGCGGGAGTGGGGTCCGGGGAGCTGTTTTTT

v_gene: TRBV6-5
abundance: once
d_gene: NA
j_gene: TRBJ2-7
CDR3aa: CASSYPIQSGDEQYF
CDR3nt: TGTGCCAGCAGTTACCCTATCCAGTCAGGGGACGAGCAGTACTTC

v_gene: TRBV7-2
abundance: NA
d_gene: NA
j_gene: TRBJ2-2
CDR3aa: CASSLTHPGELFF
CDR3nt: TGTGCCAGCAGCTTAACACACCCCGGGGAGCTGTTTTTT